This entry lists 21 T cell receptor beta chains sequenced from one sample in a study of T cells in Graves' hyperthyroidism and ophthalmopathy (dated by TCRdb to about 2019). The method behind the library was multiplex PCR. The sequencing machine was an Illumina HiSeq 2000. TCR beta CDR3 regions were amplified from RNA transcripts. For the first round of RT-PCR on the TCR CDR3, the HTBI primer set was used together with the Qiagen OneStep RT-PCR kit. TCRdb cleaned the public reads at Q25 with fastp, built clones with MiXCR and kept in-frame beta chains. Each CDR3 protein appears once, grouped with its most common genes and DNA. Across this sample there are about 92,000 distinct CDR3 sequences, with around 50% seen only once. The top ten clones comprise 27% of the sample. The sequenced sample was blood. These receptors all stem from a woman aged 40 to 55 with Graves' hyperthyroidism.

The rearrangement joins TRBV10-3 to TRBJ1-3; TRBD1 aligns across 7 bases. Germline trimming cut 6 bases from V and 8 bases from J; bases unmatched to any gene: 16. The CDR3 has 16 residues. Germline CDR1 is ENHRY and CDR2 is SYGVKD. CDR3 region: CAISSRGEDYGYTIYF. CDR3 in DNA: TGTGCCATCAGCAGCAGGGGGGAGGACTATGGCTACACCATATATTTT.

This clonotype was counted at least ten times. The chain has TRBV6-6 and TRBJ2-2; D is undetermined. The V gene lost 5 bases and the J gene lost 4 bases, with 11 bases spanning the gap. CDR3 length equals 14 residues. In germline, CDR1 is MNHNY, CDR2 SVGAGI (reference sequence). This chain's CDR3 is CASSLLLATGELFF. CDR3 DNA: TGTGCCAGCAGTCTCCTCCTGGCCACCGGGGAGCTGTTTTTT.

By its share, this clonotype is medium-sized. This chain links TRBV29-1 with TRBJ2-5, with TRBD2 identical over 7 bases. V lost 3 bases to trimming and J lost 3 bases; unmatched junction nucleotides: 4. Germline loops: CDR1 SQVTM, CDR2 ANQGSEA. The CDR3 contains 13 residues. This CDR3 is CSVDPSGKETQYF. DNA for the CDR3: TGCAGCGTTGACCCTAGCGGAAAAGAGACCCAGTACTTC.

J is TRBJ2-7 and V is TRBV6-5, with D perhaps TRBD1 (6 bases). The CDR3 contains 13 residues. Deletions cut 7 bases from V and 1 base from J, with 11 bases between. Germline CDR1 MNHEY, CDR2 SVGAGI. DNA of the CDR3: TGTGCCAGCATCAAGGGGGTTTCCTACGAGCAGTACTTC. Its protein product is CASIKGVSYEQYF.

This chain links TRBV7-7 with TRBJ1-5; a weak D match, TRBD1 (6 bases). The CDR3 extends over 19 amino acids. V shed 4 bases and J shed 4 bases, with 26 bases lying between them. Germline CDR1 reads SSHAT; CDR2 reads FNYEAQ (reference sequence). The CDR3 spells CASSSAGTHSGTPNQPQHF. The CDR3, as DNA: TGTGCCAGCAGCTCTGCCGGGACCCACAGCGGGACACCAAATCAGCCCCAGCATTTT.

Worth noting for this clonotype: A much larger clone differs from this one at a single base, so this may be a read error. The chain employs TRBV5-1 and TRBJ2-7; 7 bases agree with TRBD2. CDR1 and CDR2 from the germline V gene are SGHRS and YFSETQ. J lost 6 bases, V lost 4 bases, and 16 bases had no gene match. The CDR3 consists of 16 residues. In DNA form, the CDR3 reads TGCGCCAGCAGCCCATTTGGCGGGGAGGGCCTTTGCGAGCAGTACTTC. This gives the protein CASSPFGGEGLCEQYF.

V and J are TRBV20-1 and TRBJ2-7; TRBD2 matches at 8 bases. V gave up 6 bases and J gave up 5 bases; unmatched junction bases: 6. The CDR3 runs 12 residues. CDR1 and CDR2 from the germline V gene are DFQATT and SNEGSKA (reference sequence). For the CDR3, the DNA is TGCAGTGCCACCCGGGGGGGCCACGAGCAGTACTTC. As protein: CSATRGGHEQYF.

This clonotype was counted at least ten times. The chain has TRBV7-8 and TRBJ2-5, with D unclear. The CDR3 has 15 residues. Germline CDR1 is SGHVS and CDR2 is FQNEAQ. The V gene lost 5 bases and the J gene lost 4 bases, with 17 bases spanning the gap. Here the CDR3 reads CASSTARIVRETQYF. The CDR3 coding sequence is TGTGCCAGCAGCACGGCGAGAATCGTTCGAGAGACCCAGTACTTC. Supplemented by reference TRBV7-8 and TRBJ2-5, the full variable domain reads GAGVSQSPRYKVAKRGQDVALRCDPISGHVSLFWYQQALGQGPEFLTYFQNEAQLDKSGLPSDRFFAERPEGSVSTLKIQRTQQEDSAVYLCASSTARIVRETQYFGPGTRLLVL.

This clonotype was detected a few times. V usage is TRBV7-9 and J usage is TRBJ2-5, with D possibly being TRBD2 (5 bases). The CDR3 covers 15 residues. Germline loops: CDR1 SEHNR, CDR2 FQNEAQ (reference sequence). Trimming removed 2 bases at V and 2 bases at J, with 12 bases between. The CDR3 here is CASSLSGSEQETQYF. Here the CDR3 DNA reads TGTGCCAGCAGCTTAAGTGGGAGTGAACAAGAGACCCAGTACTTC.

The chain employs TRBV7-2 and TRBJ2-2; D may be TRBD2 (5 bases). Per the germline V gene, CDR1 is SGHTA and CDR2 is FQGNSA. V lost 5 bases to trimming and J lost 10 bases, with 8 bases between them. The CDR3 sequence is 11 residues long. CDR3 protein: CASSPGLELFF. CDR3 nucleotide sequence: TGTGCCAGCAGCCCGGGGTTGGAGCTGTTTTTT.

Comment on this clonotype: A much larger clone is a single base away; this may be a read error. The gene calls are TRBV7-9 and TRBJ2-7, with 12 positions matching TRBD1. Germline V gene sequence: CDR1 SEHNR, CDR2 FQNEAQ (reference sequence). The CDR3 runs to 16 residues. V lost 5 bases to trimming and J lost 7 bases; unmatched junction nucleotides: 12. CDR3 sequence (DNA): TGTGCCAGCAGCGATCCCGGGACAGGGGGCATTAGAGAGCAGTACTTC. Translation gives CASSDPGTGGIREQYF.

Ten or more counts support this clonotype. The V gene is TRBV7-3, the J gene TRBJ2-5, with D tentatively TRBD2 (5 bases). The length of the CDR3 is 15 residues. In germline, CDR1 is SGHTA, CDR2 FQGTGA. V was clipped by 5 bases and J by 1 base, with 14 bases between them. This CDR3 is CASSAEPGTQETQYF. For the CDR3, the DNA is TGTGCCAGCAGCGCCGAACCGGGAACCCAAGAGACCCAGTACTTC.

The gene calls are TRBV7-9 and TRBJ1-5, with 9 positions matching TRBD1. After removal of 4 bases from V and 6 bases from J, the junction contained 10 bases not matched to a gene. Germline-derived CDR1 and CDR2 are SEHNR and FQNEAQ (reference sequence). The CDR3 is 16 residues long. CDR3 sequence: CASSSPVGQGVQPQHF. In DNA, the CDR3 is TGTGCCAGCAGCTCACCAGTGGGACAGGGTGTTCAGCCCCAGCATTTT.

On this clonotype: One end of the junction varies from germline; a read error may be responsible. CDR3 in DNA: TGTGCCAGCAGCCCGGGAGCGGGGGGGAGGGAGACCCAGTACTTC. Translated, it gives CASSPGAGGRETQYF. The V and J genes are TRBV5-1 and TRBJ2-5; 10 bases fit TRBD2. Germline values: CDR1 SGHRS, CDR2 YFSETQ. The CDR3 contains 15 residues.

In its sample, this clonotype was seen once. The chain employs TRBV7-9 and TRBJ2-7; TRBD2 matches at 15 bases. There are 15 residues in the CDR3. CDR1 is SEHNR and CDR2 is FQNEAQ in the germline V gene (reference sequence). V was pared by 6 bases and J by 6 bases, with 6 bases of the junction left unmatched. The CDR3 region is CASSWGLAGGSEQYF. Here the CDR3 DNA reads TGTGCCAGCAGTTGGGGACTAGCGGGAGGTAGCGAGCAGTACTTC.

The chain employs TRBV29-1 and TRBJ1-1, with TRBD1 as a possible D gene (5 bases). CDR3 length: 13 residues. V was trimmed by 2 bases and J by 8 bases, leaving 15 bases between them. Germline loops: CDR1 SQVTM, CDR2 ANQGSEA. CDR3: CSVEYGAAGEAFF. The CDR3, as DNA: TGCAGCGTTGAATACGGGGCCGCTGGGGAAGCTTTCTTT.

This chain's CDR3 is CASRAAGTEAFF. The CDR3 region has the DNA TGTGCCAGCAGGGCAGCGGGTACTGAAGCTTTCTTT. The gene calls are TRBV25-1 and TRBJ1-1; no definite D call. CDR3 length: 12 amino acids. Germline-derived CDR1 and CDR2 are MGHDK and SYGVNS. The V end was cut by 6 bases, the J end by 5 bases, with 10 bases between.

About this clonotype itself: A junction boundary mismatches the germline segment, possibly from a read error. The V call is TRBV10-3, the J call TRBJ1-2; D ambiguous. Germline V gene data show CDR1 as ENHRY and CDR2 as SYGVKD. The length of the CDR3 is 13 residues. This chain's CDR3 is CAISESGQDGCTF. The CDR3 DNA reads TGTGCCATCAGTGAGTCAGGGCAGGATGGCTGCACCTTC.

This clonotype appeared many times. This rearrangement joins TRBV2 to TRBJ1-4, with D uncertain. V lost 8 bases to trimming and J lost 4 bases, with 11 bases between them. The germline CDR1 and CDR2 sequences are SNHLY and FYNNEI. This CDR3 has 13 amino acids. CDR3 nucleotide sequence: TGTGCCAGCGAAGAACGTGTTAATGAAAAACTGTTTTTT. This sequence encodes CASEERVNEKLFF.

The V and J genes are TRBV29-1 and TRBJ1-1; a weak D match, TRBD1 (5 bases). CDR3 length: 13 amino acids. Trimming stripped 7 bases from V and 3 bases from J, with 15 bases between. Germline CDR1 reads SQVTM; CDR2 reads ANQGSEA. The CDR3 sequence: CSAAGGGYTEAFF. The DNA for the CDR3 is TGCAGCGCCGCGGGGGGAGGCTACACTGAAGCTTTCTTT.

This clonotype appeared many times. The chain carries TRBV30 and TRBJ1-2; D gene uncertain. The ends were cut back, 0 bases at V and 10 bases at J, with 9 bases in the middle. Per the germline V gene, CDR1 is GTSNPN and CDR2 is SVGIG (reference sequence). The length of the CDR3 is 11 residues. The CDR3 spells CAWSVRTDYTF. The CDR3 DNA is TGTGCCTGGAGTGTAAGAACGGACTACACCTTC. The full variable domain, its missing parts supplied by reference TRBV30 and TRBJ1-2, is SQTIHQWPATLVQPVGSPLSLECTVEGTSNPNLYWYRQAAGRGLQLLFYSVGIGQISSEVPQNLSASRPQDRQFILSSKKLLLSDSGFYLCAWSVRTDYTFGSGTRLTVV.